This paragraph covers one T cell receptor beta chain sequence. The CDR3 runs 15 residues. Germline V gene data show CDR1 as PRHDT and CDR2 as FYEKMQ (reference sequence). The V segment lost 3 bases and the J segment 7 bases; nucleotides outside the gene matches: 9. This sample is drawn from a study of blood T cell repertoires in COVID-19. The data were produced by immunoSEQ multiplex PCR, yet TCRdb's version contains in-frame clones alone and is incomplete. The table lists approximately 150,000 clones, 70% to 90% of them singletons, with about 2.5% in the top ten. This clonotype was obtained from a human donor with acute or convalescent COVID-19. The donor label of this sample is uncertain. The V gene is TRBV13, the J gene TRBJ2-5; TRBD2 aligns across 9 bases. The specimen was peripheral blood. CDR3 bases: TGTGCCAGCAGCTTGGGAGTTAGCGGGAGAGGGACCCAGTACTTC. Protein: CASSLGVSGRGTQYF. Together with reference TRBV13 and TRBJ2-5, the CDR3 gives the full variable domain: AAGVIQSPRHLIKEKRETATLKCYPIPRHDTVYWYQQGPGQDPQFLISFYEKMQSDKGSIPDRFSAQQFSDYHSELNMSSLELGDSALYFCASSLGVSGRGTQYFGPGTRLLVL.